This T cell receptor beta chain stems from a study of cytomegalovirus exposure and HLA in healthy donors. Study-wide results and caveats: A few of the chains that were CMV-associated were confirmed in vitro to be specific for CMV antigens. Being productive about 87% or about 30% of the time was typical of most TCR beta V segments in an earlier analysis. V- and J-gene trimming in TCR beta was tied to a missense DCLRE1C variant by an analysis performed later.

CDR3 length: 18 residues. The PCR made use of 60 Vbeta and 13 Jbeta primers. Sequenced by immunoSEQ multiplex PCR; TCRdb stores in-frame clones only, minus some. This sample has fewer than 85,000 clones, with 72% found just once. About this clone itself: Its specificity is unknown.

This clonotype was sampled from a man in his 60s in good health and CMV-seropositive. Sequencing used PBMCs. This sequence joins TRBV21-1 and TRBJ2-7; TRBD2, as called in the table, went unchecked against the DNA. TRBV21-1 is a pseudogene locus. CDR3 sequence (DNA): TGTGCCAGCAGCCCTGAACCACTAGCGGGAAGACCCTCCTACGAGCAGTACTTC. Protein product: CASSPEPLAGRPSYEQYF.